Below, 16 T cell receptor beta chains from the same sample are listed, as sequenced in a study of long-term antiretroviral therapy in people with HIV (dated by TCRdb to between 2020 and 2023). The immunoSEQ hsTCRB v3.0 assay was used at survey level resolution to sequence the TRB variable region. TCRdb obtained this table from immuneACCESS and retained in-frame rearrangements with V and J assigned. These tables miss some clones; where compared with another copy, unresolved V genes account for less than half of the shortfall, and the remainder is unexplained. The sample table lists 25,000 to 35,000 clones, 93% of them with a count of one. The top ten hold 10% of the sample. The sample in question was unsorted PBMCs, obtained 6.2 years after starting antiretroviral therapy. These receptors all stem from a man aged 35-49 years with HIV.

The gene calls are TRBV29-1 and TRBJ1-1; D unresolved. Trimming shortened V by 4 bases and J by 1 base, and 10 bases separated the two germline ends. The CDR3 extends over 13 amino acids. Germline CDR1 reads SQVTM; CDR2 reads ANQGSEA. CDR3 protein: CSVGVQTNTEAFF. The CDR3 region has the DNA TGCAGCGTTGGTGTACAAACGAACACTGAAGCTTTCTTT.

The rearrangement uses TRBV10-3 and TRBJ1-1, with 8 bases matching TRBD1. The CDR3 runs to 11 residues. Per the germline V gene, CDR1 is ENHRY and CDR2 is SYGVKD. J lost 7 bases, V lost 5 bases, and 0 bases had no gene match. Written as DNA, the CDR3 is TGTGCCATCAGTACAGGGGGTGAAGCTTTCTTT. As protein: CAISTGGEAFF.

The gene calls are TRBV7-9 and TRBJ1-5; D remains unclear. The CDR3 is 15 residues long. Trimming pared 4 bases from V and 2 bases from J, leaving 12 bases between. Germline CDR1 reads SEHNR; CDR2 reads FQNEAQ (reference sequence). The CDR3, as DNA: TGTGCCAGCAGCTCCCCGGGATTGGGCAATCAGCCCCAGCATTTT. Translating gives CASSSPGLGNQPQHF.

CDR3 sequence: CASSLIQGTGKGDTEAFF. The CDR3 DNA is TGTGCCAGCAGCTTGATCCAGGGGACAGGGAAGGGGGACACTGAAGCTTTCTTT. The V call is TRBV7-6, the J call TRBJ1-1, with TRBD1 matching 9 bases. Germline V gene data show CDR1 as SGHVS and CDR2 as FNYEAQ. The CDR3 runs 18 residues. V shed 3 bases, J shed 3 bases, and the junction held 14 bases outside the gene matches.

CDR3 coding DNA: TGTGCCAGCAGCTTACCTCCTAGCGGGGGATCCTACAATGAGCAGTTCTTC. Its protein is CASSLPPSGGSYNEQFF. This chain connects TRBV7-6 to TRBJ2-1, with TRBD2 identical over 10 bases. This CDR3 has 17 amino acids. V shed 2 bases, J shed 1 base, and the junction held 5 bases outside the gene matches. The germline CDR1 and CDR2 sequences are SGHVS and FNYEAQ.

This clone was found once. The chain links TRBV2 to TRBJ2-7; TRBD1 matches at 7 bases. J lost 4 bases, V lost 5 bases, and 8 bases had no gene match. CDR1 is SNHLY, CDR2 FYNNEI, per germline. The CDR3 sequence is 14 residues long. The CDR3 reads CASSRTGQGYEQYF. The CDR3 DNA sequence: TGTGCCAGCAGTAGGACAGGCCAAGGGTACGAGCAGTACTTC.

J is TRBJ2-1 and V is TRBV5-1; D might be TRBD1 (6 bases). CDR1 and CDR2 (germline): SGHRS, YFSETQ. The V and J ends lost 4 bases and 5 bases respectively, with 16 bases between them. This CDR3 spans 15 amino acids. Here the CDR3 DNA reads TGCGCCAGCAGCATTGGGACACTTACCGACAATGAGCAGTTCTTC. Protein: CASSIGTLTDNEQFF.

The V call is TRBV29-1, the J call TRBJ1-2; possibly TRBD1 for D (6 bases). The length of the CDR3 is 12 residues. V lost 4 bases, J lost 8 bases, and 14 bases lay in between. Germline CDR1 SQVTM, CDR2 ANQGSEA. CDR3 sequence: CSVAGGRGGYTF. The CDR3 DNA reads TGCAGCGTTGCGGGGGGCAGGGGCGGCTACACCTTC.

The gene calls are TRBV7-8 and TRBJ2-3; D is ambiguous. The CDR3 is made up of 14 amino acids. CDR1 SGHVS and CDR2 FQNEAQ come from the germline V gene. V lost 5 bases and J lost 1, with 10 bases in between. The CDR3 bases are TGTGCCAGCAGCCAAGGTCTCGGCACAGATACGCAGTATTTT. It codes for CASSQGLGTDTQYF.

The chain links TRBV7-8 to TRBJ2-3; D is uncertain. The V end lost 5 bases, the J end lost 4 bases, and 13 bases lay between the germline ends. The length of the CDR3 is 14 residues. Germline CDR1 is SGHVS and CDR2 is FQNEAQ. Here the CDR3 DNA reads TGTGCCAGCAGCCTCGAATCGAGCCCAGATACGCAGTATTTT. Amino acid sequence: CASSLESSPDTQYF.

This rearrangement joins TRBV7-9 to TRBJ2-5, with D possibly TRBD1 on 6 matching bases. The germline V gene encodes CDR1 SEHNR and CDR2 FQNEAQ (reference sequence). The CDR3 spans 14 residues. Trimming removed 5 bases from V and 5 bases from J, with 15 bases in between. The CDR3 is CASSPLGGRETQYF. The CDR3 DNA reads TGTGCCAGCAGCCCTCTAGGGGGACGGGAGACCCAGTACTTC. Drawing the rest from reference TRBV7-9 and TRBJ2-5, the complete variable domain is DTGVSQNPRHKITKRGQNVTFRCDPISEHNRLYWYRQTLGQGPEFLTYFQNEAQLEKSRLLSDRFSAERPKGSFSTLEIQRTEQGDSAMYLCASSPLGGRETQYFGPGTRLLVL.

V gene TRBV10-2 combines with J gene TRBJ2-3; a weak D match, TRBD2 (6 bases). Deletions cut 3 bases from V and 6 bases from J, with 16 bases between. Germline V gene sequence: CDR1 WSHSY, CDR2 SAAADI. CDR3 length equals 15 residues. CDR3 residues: CASSDPGERFDTQYF. CDR3 DNA sequence: TGCGCCAGCAGTGACCCGGGGGAGCGCTTTGATACGCAGTATTTT.

The rearrangement links TRBV5-4 to TRBJ2-1, with 11 bases aligning to TRBD2. Looked up from germline, CDR1 is SGHNT and CDR2 is YYREEE (reference sequence). This CDR3 region has 18 residues. V lost 0 bases, J lost 0 bases, and 5 bases stayed unmatched. The chain's CDR3 is CASSLVGLAGVSYNEQFF. The DNA for the CDR3 is TGTGCCAGCAGCTTGGTAGGACTAGCGGGTGTCTCCTACAATGAGCAGTTCTTC.

This clone showed up just a few times. The chain uses TRBV6-5 and TRBJ2-7, with TRBD1 matching over 10 bases. CDR1 is MNHEY, CDR2 SVGAGI, per germline. The J segment lost 6 bases and the V segment lost 9 bases, leaving 5 bases of the junction unmatched. CDR3 size: 12 residues. The DNA for the CDR3 is TGTGCCAGGACAGGGGGCGAATTCGAGCAGTACTTC. Translating it yields CARTGGEFEQYF.

The rearrangement links TRBV29-1 to TRBJ1-4, with D uncertain. This CDR3 is 13 amino acids long. V was trimmed by 4 bases and J by 8 bases, leaving 14 bases between them. Germline CDR1 SQVTM, CDR2 ANQGSEA. The CDR3 here is CSVGGPLGEKLFF. The CDR3 coding sequence is TGCAGCGTTGGAGGCCCTTTGGGAGAAAAACTGTTTTTT. Full variable domain (remainder filled in from reference TRBV29-1 and TRBJ1-4): SAVISQKPSRDICQRGTSLTIQCQVDSQVTMMFWYRQQPGQSLTLIATANQGSEATYESGFVIDKFPISRPNLTFSTLTVSNMSPEDSSIYLCSVGGPLGEKLFFGSGTQLSVL.

This clone was counted a single time. The chain combines TRBV10-3 with TRBJ1-2, with D possibly TRBD1 on 5 matching bases. The germline V gene has CDR1 ENHRY and CDR2 SYGVKD. V dropped 4 bases and J dropped 4 bases, with 16 bases sitting between them. The CDR3 totals 15 residues. The CDR3 DNA sequence: TGTGCCATCAGTGGGACATCAACATCTGGCTATGGCTACACCTTC. It yields the protein CAISGTSTSGYGYTF.